Sequencing of this T cell receptor (beta chain) was carried out in a study of CD8+CD57+ T cells in acquired aplastic anemia (dated by TCRdb to 2017 to 2018). General notes on the study: On average, sorted CD4+ and CD8+ cells yielded around 3.5 ug of extracted DNA, with a range of about 0.17 to 27.4 ug. An average of approximately 9.8 million reads for CD4+ cells and approximately 12 million reads for CD8+ cells was obtained from healthy donor samples. The paper as a whole reports these results and caveats: Although under 35 CD8+ CDR3 sequences were shared by patients and controls, these sequences appeared highly expressed in patients and within the immunodominant clones of patients. No significant difference in CD8+ Simpson's diversity was found between patients and healthy controls (P=0.060).

Genomic DNA served as template for TCR beta VDJ combination and CDR3 sequence profiling. An Illumina HiSeq 2000 was used for TCR repertoire sequencing. As for the authors' bioinformatics: TRBV/TRBJ rearrangement plots, CDR3 size and DJ length profiles, and Simpson's diversity index were used to assess repertoires. Whichever DNA sequence was most abundant in the deep sequencing data was defined as the immunodominant clone. CDR3 amino acid sequences were checked for sharing across subjects and were also compared against the VDJdb database and published repertoires. TCRdb took the public reads, trimmed them with fastp at Q25, ran MiXCR for clone calling and kept in-frame beta chains. Rows with a matching CDR3 protein are joined into one entry that keeps the most common DNA and genes. The V and J calls were not made by the authors but by TCRdb's processing. The sample table holds roughly 81,000 distinct CDR3 sequences, of which around 44% were seen once. The ten largest clones take up 66% of the sample.

This clonotype was found many times. This receptor's antigen is unknown. Qualities for individual bases were not recorded, and no much larger clone is one base off. Deletion took 6 bases off V and 4 bases off J, with a span of 19 bases between the germline ends. Reading from cysteine to phenylalanine, the CDR3 counts 14 amino acids. Only CDR3 DNA is held: 42 bases, read in frame from base 1. CDR1 and CDR2 are drawn from the germline V gene (reference sequence): DFQATT, SNEGSKA. TCR repertoires of sorted CD4+ and CD8+ blood T cells from severe aplastic anemia patients and healthy subjects were deep-sequenced in the study. Ficoll-Paque density gradient centrifugation was used to isolate peripheral blood mononuclear cells. Before DNA extraction, CD4+ and CD8+ T cells were sorted with FACS or magnetic beads.

This clonotype originated in a human donor in good health, serving as a control. The sequencing sample was made of sorted CD4+, CD8+, or CD8+CD57+ T cells (not recorded which) from PBMCs. The chain is encoded by TRBV20-1 joined to TRBJ2-7, with the D gene too uncertain to name. The nucleotides read TGCAGTGCCGGGCCCGAATTCGATCCATACGAGCAGTACTTC. Its translation reads: CSAGPEFDPYEQYF.